This section outlines one T cell receptor beta chain sequence together with its context. The CDR3 is made up of 15 amino acids. From germline, CDR1 is MDHEN and CDR2 SYDVKM. V dropped 5 bases and J dropped 5; count of bases not matched to a gene: 7. The sample belongs to a study of control samples from healthy donors and cancer patients. This table comes from immunoSEQ multiplex PCR, and its TCRdb copy is limited to in-frame clones, with some not included. Of approximately 90,000 clones listed, approximately 86% are singletons. Sequencing was performed on blood. This rearrangement joins TRBV28 to TRBJ2-1; 9 bases align to TRBD1. The clonotype comes from a young man in good health. CDR3 DNA: TGTGCCAGCAGTCCTCCGGGACAGGGCCACAATGAGCAGTTCTTC. Its protein product is CASSPPGQGHNEQFF.